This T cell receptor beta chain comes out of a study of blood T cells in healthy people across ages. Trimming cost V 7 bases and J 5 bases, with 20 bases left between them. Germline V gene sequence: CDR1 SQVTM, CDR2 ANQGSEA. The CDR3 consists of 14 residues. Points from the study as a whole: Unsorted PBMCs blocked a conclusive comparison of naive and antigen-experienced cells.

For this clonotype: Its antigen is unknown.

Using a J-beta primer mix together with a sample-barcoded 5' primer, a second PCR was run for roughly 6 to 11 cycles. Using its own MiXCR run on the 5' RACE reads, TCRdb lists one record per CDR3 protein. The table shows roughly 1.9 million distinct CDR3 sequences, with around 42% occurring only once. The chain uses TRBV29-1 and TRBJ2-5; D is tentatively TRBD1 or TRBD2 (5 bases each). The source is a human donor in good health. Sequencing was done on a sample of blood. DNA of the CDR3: TGCAGCGCCCGGGACCCCCTTGGATGGGAGACCCAGTACTTC. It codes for CSARDPLGWETQYF. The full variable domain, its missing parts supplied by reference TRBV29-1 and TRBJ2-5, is SAVISQKPSRDICQRGTSLTIQCQVDSQVTMMFWYRQQPGQSLTLIATANQGSEATYESGFVIDKFPISRPNLTFSTLTVSNMSPEDSSIYLCSARDPLGWETQYFGPGTRLLVL.